This T cell receptor (beta chain) was identified during a study of neurological immune-mediated disorders. In TCRdb, the 5' RACE reads were re-called with MiXCR into one record per CDR3 protein. The sample yields some 48,000 distinct CDR3 sequences, around 13% seen once. This clonotype was counted many times. What it binds is not known. Broader study findings: The greatest TCR clonal expansion appeared in HTLV-1-associated myelopathy and the smallest, falling below healthy controls, in multiple sclerosis.

The time point here: longitudinal time-point 2. The receptor was derived from a male donor with HTLV-1-associated myelopathy (HAM/TSP). The sequencing sample was made of PBMCs.

The CDR3 spells CSARDVRENNNEQFF. For the CDR3, the DNA is TGCAGTGCTAGAGATGTCCGGGAAAACAACAATGAGCAGTTCTTC. V usage is TRBV20-1 and J usage is TRBJ2-1; possible D gene TRBD2, 5 bases. Per germline, CDR1 DFQATT and CDR2 SNEGSKA (reference sequence). Trimming took 0 bases from V and 5 from J, leaving 14 bases between them. CDR3 length equals 15 residues.